This T cell receptor (beta chain) is from a study of blood T cell repertoires in COVID-19. Across the whole study: In each case, the material was cDNA or gDNA derived from T cells, B-cell-depleted T cells, or PBMCs.

Study members were between roughly 18 and 100 years old and lived in fewer than 30 US regions. The authors' processing: Using reference gene primer amplification, nucleated cell counts were estimated. TCRdb's copy holds only in-frame clones and misses some; the assay was immunoSEQ multiplex PCR. The DNA was the basis for D and trimming; V, J and clone size are from that table. The sample records around 20,000 clones, about nine tenths being singletons. The CDR3 consists of 14 residues. The V segment lost 0 bases and the J segment 7 bases; nucleotides outside the gene matches: 4. CDR1 SGDLS and CDR2 YYNGEE come from the germline V gene.

Sequencing used PBMCs or T cells enriched from blood (not recorded which). The V and J genes are TRBV9 and TRBJ1-2, with 9 bases fitting TRBD1. The TCR was taken from a woman aged 25 to 39 who had recovered from COVID-19. This CDR3 is CASSVAGTGFGYTF. CDR3 sequence (DNA): TGTGCCAGCAGCGTAGCCGGGACAGGGTTTGGCTACACCTTC.